A selection of T cell receptor beta chains follows, all from one sample in a study of beta chain features in type 1 diabetes. Clones were sequenced by immunoSEQ multiplex PCR, and TCRdb holds only the in-frame ones, with some missing. The sample consists of 400,000 to 600,000 clones, roughly 30% of them appearing once. The material sequenced was naive CD4+ T cells from blood. All receptors derive from a young man in good health. Both conserved end residues are part of each CDR3. Fields, in order: J gene, V gene, D gene, clone size, CDR3 DNA, CDR3 protein. A D gene is named only where the DNA matches it firmly. Clone size is shown for a subset of rows, as once, few, many or a class of expanded clone.

TRBJ2-7 TRBV28 TRBD2 few TGTGCCAGCCGCCGGGGGACTAGCGCTTACGAGCAGTACTTC CASRRGTSAYEQYF
TRBJ2-1 TRBV5-1 TRBD2 NA TGCGCCAGCAGCCTAGCGGGATCCTACAATGAGCAGTTCTTC CASSLAGSYNEQFF
TRBJ2-7 TRBV4-1 NA NA TGCGCCAGCAGCCAAGACAACAGGAAAATCTACGAGCAGTACTTC CASSQDNRKIYEQYF
TRBJ1-2 TRBV7-2 NA once TGTGCCAGCAGCTTAGCGTGGAACTACACCTTC CASSLAWNYTF
TRBJ2-1 TRBV9 NA NA TGTGCCAGCAGCGTAGTTGGGGGTTCCTACAATGAGCAGTTCTTC CASSVVGGSYNEQFF
TRBJ2-7 TRBV4-1 NA few TGCGCCAGCAGCTCGTCTGGGCGGGATCGATACGAGCAGTACTTC CASSSSGRDRYEQYF
TRBJ2-1 TRBV30 TRBD2 NA TGTGCCTGGAGTGTTGGGACTAGCGGGAGCTCCTACAATGAGCAGTTCTTC CAWSVGTSGSSYNEQFF
TRBJ1-1 TRBV6-1 NA NA TGTGCCATCGACCGGGGTCAGGGAAACACTGAAGCTTTCTTT CAIDRGQGNTEAFF
TRBJ2-3 TRBV5-1 TRBD2 NA TGCGCCAGCAGCTTGGCCCTAACAGCCGGGAGGATAGATACGCAGTATTTT CASSLALTAGRIDTQYF
TRBJ2-7 TRBV7-3 TRBD2 NA TGTGCCAGCCCATTAGCGGGACTCAGCTCCTACGAGCAGTACTTC CASPLAGLSSYEQYF
TRBJ1-5 TRBV5-6 TRBD1 few TGTGCCAGCAGCTCGACAGGGGGCCAGCCCCAGCATTTT CASSSTGGQPQHF
TRBJ2-1 TRBV9 NA NA TGTGCCAGCAGCGTAGAGGGGAGGCCGAGCTCCTACAATGAGCAGTTCTTC CASSVEGRPSSYNEQFF
TRBJ2-3 TRBV11-2 NA NA TGTGCCAGCAGCCATAGGACGGGCACGCAGTATTTT CASSHRTGTQYF
TRBJ2-7 TRBV7-2 NA NA TGTGCCAGCAGCTTAGTAAACTCCTACGAGCAGTACTTC CASSLVNSYEQYF
TRBJ2-7 TRBV30 NA NA TGTGCCGCGTCACAGGGAGCCTACGAGCAGTACTTC CAASQGAYEQYF
TRBJ2-3 TRBV14 NA NA TGTGCCAGCAGCCAAGGCACAGATACGCAGTATTTT CASSQGTDTQYF
TRBJ1-2 TRBV4-2 TRBD1 NA TGTGCCAGCAGCCAGCGCCTAGGACAGGGGTTCTATGGCTACACCTTC CASSQRLGQGFYGYTF
TRBJ2-7 TRBV10-3 NA NA TGTGCCATCAGTGGTACGGGGAACGGCTACGAGCAGTACTTC CAISGTGNGYEQYF
TRBJ2-7 TRBV5-1 NA NA TGCGCCAGCAGCTTTCCGGCGGGGACCGAGCAGTACTTC CASSFPAGTEQYF
TRBJ1-1 TRBV28 NA once TGTGCCAGCGCCTGGGGCACTGAAGCTTTCTTT CASAWGTEAFF